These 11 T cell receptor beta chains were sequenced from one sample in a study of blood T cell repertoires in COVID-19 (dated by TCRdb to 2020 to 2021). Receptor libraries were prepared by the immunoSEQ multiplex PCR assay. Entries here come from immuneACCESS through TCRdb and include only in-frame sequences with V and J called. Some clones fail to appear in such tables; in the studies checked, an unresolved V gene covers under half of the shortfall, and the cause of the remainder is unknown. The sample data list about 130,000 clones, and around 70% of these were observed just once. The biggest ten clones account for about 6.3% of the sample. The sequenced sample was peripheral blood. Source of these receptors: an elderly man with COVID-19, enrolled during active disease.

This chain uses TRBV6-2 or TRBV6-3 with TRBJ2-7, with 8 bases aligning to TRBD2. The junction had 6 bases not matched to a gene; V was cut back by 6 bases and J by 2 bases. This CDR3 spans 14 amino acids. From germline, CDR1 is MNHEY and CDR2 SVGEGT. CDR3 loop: CASSRLREAYEQYF. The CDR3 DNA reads TGTGCCAGCAGCCGCCTGCGGGAGGCCTACGAGCAGTACTTC.

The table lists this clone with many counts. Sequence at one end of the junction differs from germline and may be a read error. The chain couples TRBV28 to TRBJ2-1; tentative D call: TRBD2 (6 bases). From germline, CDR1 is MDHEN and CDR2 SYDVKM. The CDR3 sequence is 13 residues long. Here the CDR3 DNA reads TGTGCCTGCAGCGGGCTAGAGGGTCCTGAGCAGTTCTTC. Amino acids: CACSGLEGPEQFF.

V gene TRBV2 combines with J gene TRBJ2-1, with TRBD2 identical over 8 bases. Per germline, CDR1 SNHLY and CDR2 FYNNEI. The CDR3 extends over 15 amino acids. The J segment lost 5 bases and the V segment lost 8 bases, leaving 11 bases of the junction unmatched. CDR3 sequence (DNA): TGTGCCAGCTCGAGGCGGGAGGACCCAAACAATGAGCAGTTCTTC. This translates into CASSRREDPNNEQFF. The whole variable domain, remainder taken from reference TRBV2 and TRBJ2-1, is EPEVTQTPSHQVTQMGQEVILRCVPISNHLYFYWYRQILGQKVEFLVSFYNNEISEKSEIFDDQFSVERPDGSNFTLKIRSTKLEDSAMYFCASSRREDPNNEQFFGPGTRLTVL.

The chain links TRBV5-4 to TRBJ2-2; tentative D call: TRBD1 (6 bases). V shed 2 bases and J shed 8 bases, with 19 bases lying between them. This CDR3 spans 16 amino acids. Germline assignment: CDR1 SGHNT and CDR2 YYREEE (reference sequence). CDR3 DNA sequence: TGTGCCAGCAGCTTAGGGGGTCCATCCTCGGTGGGGGAGCTGTTTTTT. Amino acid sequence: CASSLGGPSSVGELFF.

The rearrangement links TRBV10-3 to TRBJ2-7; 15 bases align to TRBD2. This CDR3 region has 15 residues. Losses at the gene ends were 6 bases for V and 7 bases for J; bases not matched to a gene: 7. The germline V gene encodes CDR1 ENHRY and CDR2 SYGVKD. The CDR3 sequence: CAISQGLAGGGEQYF. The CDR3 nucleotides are TGTGCCATCAGCCAGGGACTAGCGGGAGGTGGGGAGCAGTACTTC.

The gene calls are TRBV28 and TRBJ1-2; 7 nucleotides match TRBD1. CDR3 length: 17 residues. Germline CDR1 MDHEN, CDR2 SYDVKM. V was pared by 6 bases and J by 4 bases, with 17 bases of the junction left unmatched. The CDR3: CASSPRTGYPFAYGYTF. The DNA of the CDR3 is TGTGCCAGCAGCCCTAGGACAGGTTACCCCTTTGCCTATGGCTACACCTTC.

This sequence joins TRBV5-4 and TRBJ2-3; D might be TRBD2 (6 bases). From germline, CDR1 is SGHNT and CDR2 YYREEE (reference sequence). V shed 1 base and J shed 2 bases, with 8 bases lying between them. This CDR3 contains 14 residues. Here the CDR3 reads CASSLRRDTDTQYF. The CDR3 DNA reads TGTGCCAGCAGCTTGAGGCGGGACACAGATACGCAGTATTTT. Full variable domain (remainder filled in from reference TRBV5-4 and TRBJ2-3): ETGVTQSPTHLIKTRGQQVTLRCSSQSGHNTVSWYQQALGQGPQFIFQYYREEENGRGNFPPRFSGLQFPNYSSELNVNALELDDSALYLCASSLRRDTDTQYFGPGTRLTVL.

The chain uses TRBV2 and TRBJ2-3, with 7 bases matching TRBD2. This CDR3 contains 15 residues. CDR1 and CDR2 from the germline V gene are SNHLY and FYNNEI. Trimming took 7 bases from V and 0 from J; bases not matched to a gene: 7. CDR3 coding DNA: TGTGCCAGCAAGCGGGGCGGGACTAGCACAGATACGCAGTATTTT. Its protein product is CASKRGGTSTDTQYF.

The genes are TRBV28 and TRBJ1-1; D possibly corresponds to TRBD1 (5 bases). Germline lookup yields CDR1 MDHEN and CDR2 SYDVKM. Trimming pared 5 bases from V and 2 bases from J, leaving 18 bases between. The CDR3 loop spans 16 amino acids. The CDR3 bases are TGTGCCAGCAGTGCCCCCGCAGGGTCGGGTAACACTGAAGCTTTCTTT. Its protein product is CASSAPAGSGNTEAFF. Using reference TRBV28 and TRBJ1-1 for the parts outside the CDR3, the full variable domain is DVKVTQSSRYLVKRTGEKVFLECVQDMDHENMFWYRQDPGLGLRLIYFSYDVKMKEKGDIPEGYSVSREKKERFSLILESASTNQTSMYLCASSAPAGSGNTEAFFGQGTRLTVV.

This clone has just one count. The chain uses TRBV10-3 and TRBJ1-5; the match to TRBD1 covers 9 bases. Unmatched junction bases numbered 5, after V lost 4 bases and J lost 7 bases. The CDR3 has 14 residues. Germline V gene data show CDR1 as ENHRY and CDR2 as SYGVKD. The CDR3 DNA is TGTGCCATCAGTGCGGACAGGGGTAGGCAGCCCCAGCATTTT. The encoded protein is CAISADRGRQPQHF.

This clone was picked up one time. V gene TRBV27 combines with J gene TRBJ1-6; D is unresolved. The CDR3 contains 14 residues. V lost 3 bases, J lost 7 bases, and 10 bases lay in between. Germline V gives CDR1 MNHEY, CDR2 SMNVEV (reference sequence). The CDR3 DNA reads TGTGCCAGCAGTTTCGGTTTCCTCAATTCACCCCTCCACTTT. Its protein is CASSFGFLNSPLHF.